These T cell receptor beta chains were read from a single sample in a study of breast tumors, draining lymph nodes, adjacent tissues. TCRdb redid the calling of the multiplex PCR reads with MiXCR, one entry per CDR3 protein. The data hold about 230,000 distinct CDR3 sequences, with 32% observed a single time. Sample: axillary lymph node tissue. These receptors were obtained from a female donor with breast cancer. Some clones in this sample may be carry-over from other donors' samples. CDR3s include the opening cysteine and the closing phenylalanine or tryptophan. A D gene is named only where the DNA matches it firmly. Clone sizes are given selectively: once, few, many, or a class where the clone is expanded.

>TRBD2|TRBV7-9|16|many|TRBJ2-1
CASSPNLAGTYNEQFF
TGTGCCAGCAGCCCCAACCTAGCGGGGACCTACAATGAGCAGTTCTTC
>.|TRBV30|16|few|TRBJ1-4
CAWTEGKGATNEKLFF
TGTGCCTGGACGGAGGGAAAGGGGGCAACTAATGAAAAACTGTTTTTT
>.|TRBV9|14|.|TRBJ1-1
CASSVDYWDTEAFF
TGTGCCAGCAGCGTAGATTACTGGGACACTGAAGCTTTCTTT
>.|TRBV7-2|12|once|TRBJ1-4
CASGTGNEKLFF
TGTGCCAGCGGGACGGGAAATGAAAAACTGTTTTTT
>.|TRBV10-2|14|once|TRBJ2-3
CASSVSKLGDTQYF
TGCGCCAGCAGTGTTAGTAAACTAGGGGATACGCAGTATTTT
>TRBD1|TRBV5-6|16|.|TRBJ2-5
CASSLGTGSEGETQYF
TGTGCCAGCAGCCTCGGGACAGGGAGTGAGGGAGAGACCCAGTACTTC
>TRBD1|TRBV2|13|many|TRBJ1-2
CASPGTGINGYTF
TGTGCCAGCCCCGGGACAGGGATAAACGGCTACACCTTC
>TRBD2|TRBV5-1|19|many|TRBJ2-1
CASRRSGTSRRFLFNEQFF
TGCGCCAGCAGAAGGTCCGGGACTAGCCGAAGATTTTTGTTCAATGAGCAGTTCTTC
>.|TRBV7-2|14|few|TRBJ1-1
CASSIPAGYTEAFF
TGTGCCAGCAGTATTCCTGCCGGATACACTGAAGCTTTCTTT
>TRBD1|TRBV28|16|few|TRBJ1-5
CASNSGTAIGNQPQHF
TGTGCCAGCAATTCCGGGACAGCAATAGGAAATCAGCCCCAGCATTTT
>TRBD1|TRBV29-1|12|once|TRBJ1-4
CSVQGVNEKLFF
TGCAGCGTCCAGGGGGTTAATGAAAAACTGTTTTTT
>TRBD2|TRBV7-9|17|once|TRBJ2-1
CASSFPLAGGTYNEQFF
TGTGCCAGCAGCTTCCCTTTAGCGGGAGGGACCTACAATGAGCAGTTCTTC
>.|TRBV19|15|many|TRBJ1-5
CASSPTPGRMEPQHF
TGTGCCAGTAGTCCAACACCGGGACGGATGGAGCCCCAGCATTTT
>.|TRBV6-2/TRBV6-3|12|many|TRBJ2-1
CASKAGYNEQFF
TGTGCCAGCAAGGCGGGGTACAATGAGCAGTTCTTC
>TRBD1|TRBV7-2|12|many|TRBJ1-2
CASSLGQGGYTF
TGTGCCAGCAGCTTGGGACAGGGTGGCTACACCTTC
>.|TRBV7-8|15|few|TRBJ1-1
CASSAPGVLNTEAFF
TGTGCCAGCAGCGCCCCAGGGGTTCTGAACACTGAAGCTTTCTTT
>TRBD2|TRBV30|14|.|TRBJ2-7
CAWSGLAGLVEQYF
TGTGCCTGGAGTGGACTAGCGGGACTAGTCGAGCAGTACTTC
>.|TRBV20-1|16|many|TRBJ2-1
CSATNSLEGRYNEQFF
TGCAGTGCCACTAATTCCCTCGAGGGGCGATACAATGAGCAGTTCTTC
>TRBD2|TRBV19|14|many|TRBJ2-7
CASSISRDGGEQYF
TGTGCCAGTAGTATTAGCCGGGACGGGGGGGAGCAGTACTTC
>TRBD2|TRBV9|15|.|TRBJ2-3
CASSIAGLSTDTPCF
TGTGCCAGCAGTATAGCGGGACTCAGCACAGATACGCCGTGTTTT
>TRBD2|TRBV6-2/TRBV6-3|15|.|TRBJ2-1
CASSHLAGGSDEQFF
TGTGCCAGCAGTCACCTAGCGGGAGGGAGCGATGAGCAGTTCTTC
>TRBD2|TRBV11-2|15|.|TRBJ2-1
CASSWTSGAYNEQFF
TGTGCCAGCAGCTGGACTAGCGGGGCTTACAATGAGCAGTTCTTC
>TRBD2|TRBV5-1|16|many|TRBJ2-1
CASSSSSGRSYNEQFF
TGCGCCAGCAGCTCCAGTAGCGGGAGGAGCTACAATGAGCAGTTCTTC
>TRBD2|TRBV6-2/TRBV6-3|13|many|TRBJ2-7
CASIGSGSKEQYF
TGTGCCAGCATAGGTAGCGGGAGTAAGGAGCAGTACTTC
>.|TRBV2|16|.|TRBJ2-7
CASSDWVTRGNYEQYF
TGTGCCAGCAGTGACTGGGTGACTAGAGGGAACTACGAGCAGTACTTC
>TRBD1|TRBV30|12|many|TRBJ1-2
CAYSQGAGGYTF
TGTGCCTATTCCCAGGGGGCTGGTGGCTACACCTTC
>.|TRBV30|13|many|TRBJ1-2
CAWSHSGNYGYTF
TGTGCCTGGAGTCACTCAGGGAACTATGGCTACACCTTC
>TRBD2|TRBV7-9|16|many|TRBJ2-7
CASSLGGAGGTYEQYF
TGTGCCAGCAGCTTAGGGGGGGCGGGAGGGACCTACGAGCAGTACTTC
>.|TRBV7-2|16|.|TRBJ2-6
CASSLAHGSGANVLTF
TGTGCCAGCAGCTTAGCGCACGGGAGTGGGGCCAACGTCCTGACTTTC
>.|TRBV7-2|14|many|TRBJ2-7
CASSLIGSSYEQYF
TGTGCCAGCAGCTTAATTGGGAGCTCCTACGAGCAGTACTTC
>.|TRBV30|13|many|TRBJ1-5
CAWSNAGPQPQHF
TGTGCCTGGAGTAACGCGGGCCCTCAGCCCCAGCATTTT
>TRBD2|TRBV12-3/TRBV12-4|14|once|TRBJ2-1
CASSPLWGGNEQFF
TGTGCCAGCAGTCCTTTGTGGGGGGGGAATGAGCAGTTCTTT
>.|TRBV30|10|few|TRBJ1-1
CACRGTEAFF
TGTGCCTGCCGGGGGACTGAAGCTTTCTTT
>.|TRBV9|13|.|TRBJ1-4
CASSVGGNEKLFF
TGTGCCAGCAGCGTCGGGGGGAATGAAAAACTGTTTTTT
>.|TRBV18|8|.|TRBJ2-3
CASSPQYF
TGTGCCAGCTCACCGCAGTATTTT
>.|TRBV6-1|13|many|TRBJ1-2
CASSVLEQYGYTF
TGTGCCAGCAGTGTTCTGGAACAGTATGGCTACACCTTC
>TRBD1|TRBV19|15|.|TRBJ1-2
CASSITGQGVYGYTF
TGTGCCAGTAGTATAACGGGACAGGGGGTCTATGGCTACACCTTC
>TRBD2|TRBV5-5|17|.|TRBJ2-5
CASSGSPGLAVQETQYF
TGTGCTAGCAGCGGGTCCCCGGGACTAGCGGTTCAAGAGACCCAGTACTTC
>.|TRBV20-1|15|.|TRBJ1-1
CSARAYSLMNTEAFF
TGCAGTGCTAGAGCTTACAGTCTCATGAACACTGAAGCTTTCTTT
>TRBD2|TRBV20-1|14|.|TRBJ2-5
CSAREGSGRGNEQF
TGCAGTGCTAGAGAGGGGAGCGGGAGAGGGAATGAGCAGTTC